The T cell receptor beta chain under discussion was sequenced for a study of blood T cell repertoires in COVID-19. Overall study context: Material from acute and convalescent COVID-19 was sourced from the United States, Italy and Spain. T cells, B-cell-depleted T cells, or PBMCs supplied cDNA or gDNA.

Original analysis: Estimates of nucleated cell counts were drawn from the amplification of reference gene primers. Only in-frame clones appear in the TCRdb table, and some are missing; sequencing was by immunoSEQ multiplex PCR. V and J calls plus clone size are reproduced from that table; the DNA served to infer D and trimming. The sample gives roughly 120,000 clones, about 85% of which show up once; under 2% is in the top ten. This clone came up once. Germline V gives CDR1 ENHRY, CDR2 SYGVKD. V was clipped by 3 bases and J by 3 bases; unmatched bases: 7. This CDR3 contains 15 residues. The gene calls are TRBV10-3 and TRBJ2-7; 8 bases line up with TRBD2. This sequence was found in a man aged 45-65 years with acute or convalescent COVID-19. The sample was peripheral blood. The CDR3 DNA is TGTGCCATCAGTGAAAATACCGGGGGGGGCTACGAGCAGTACTTC. Translated, it gives CAISENTGGGYEQYF.